The 5 T cell receptor beta chains given below trace back to one sample, sequenced in a study of human T cells and chemical hapten exposure. TCRdb called the RACE reads again in MiXCR, with one record for every CDR3 protein. The sample includes roughly 130,000 distinct CDR3 sequences, approximately 10% of them seen just once. Stated time point: healthy volunteer bleed at 2 weeks. Extraction yielded total RNA from whole blood (unfractionated). The source material was whole blood. All receptors come from a male donor in good health. Some clones in this sample may be carry-over from other donors' samples.

The chain joins TRBV7-8 to TRBJ2-1; 8 bases are a match to TRBD2. J was trimmed by 5 bases and V by 1 base; bases with no gene match: 7. Germline V gives CDR1 SGHVS, CDR2 FQNEAQ. The length of the CDR3 is 16 residues. DNA of the CDR3: TGTGCCAGCAGCTTAGTCGACGGGGGGGCCGACAATGAGCAGTTCTTC. It is translated as CASSLVDGGADNEQFF.

A few counts support this clonotype. The chain has TRBV5-6 and TRBJ2-1; TRBD2 is a possible D gene (5 bases). CDR1 and CDR2 (germline): SGHDT, YYEEEE. V gave up 0 bases and J gave up 0 bases, with 16 bases separating them. The CDR3 totals 18 residues. CDR3 nucleotide sequence: TGTGCCAGCAGCTTGGCCGCTGGCGGGTCCTACTCCTACAATGAGCAGTTCTTC. This gives the protein CASSLAAGGSYSYNEQFF.

This chain connects TRBV7-9 to TRBJ1-5; tentatively, D is TRBD1 (5 bases). Trimming pared 2 bases from V and 1 base from J, leaving 6 bases between. The germline V gene has CDR1 SEHNR and CDR2 FQNEAQ (reference sequence). The CDR3 covers 14 residues. The CDR3 region is CASSLKGSNQPQHF. CDR3 bases: TGTGCCAGCAGCTTAAAGGGGAGCAATCAGCCCCAGCATTTT.

This sequence joins TRBV3-1 and TRBJ2-3, with D uncertain. The CDR3 loop spans 13 amino acids. V lost 4 bases to trimming and J lost 4 bases, with 9 bases between them. The germline V gene has CDR1 LGHDT and CDR2 YNNKEL (reference sequence). The CDR3 DNA is TGTGCCAGCAGCCCCGGACGGGCAGATACGCAGTATTTT. Protein sequence: CASSPGRADTQYF.

The genes are TRBV7-9 and TRBJ1-4; 8 nucleotides align to TRBD1. The J segment lost 8 bases and the V segment lost 4 bases, leaving 24 bases of the junction unmatched. Germline-derived CDR1 and CDR2 are SEHNR and FQNEAQ (reference sequence). The CDR3 is made up of 20 amino acids. The CDR3 DNA is TGTGCCAGCAGCTCGTACGCAGGGGGCAGACCCAACAATGACAGCGAAAAACTGTTTTTT. Amino acids: CASSSYAGGRPNNDSEKLFF.